What follows is one T cell receptor beta chain and its context. This sample stems from a study of blood T cell repertoires in COVID-19. As for the study in general: The study drew acute and convalescent COVID-19 samples from the United States, Italy and Spain.

From germline, CDR1 is SEHNR and CDR2 FQNEAQ (reference sequence). This CDR3 has 13 amino acids. The V and J ends lost 5 bases and 5 bases, in that order; junction bases with no gene match: 4. Sequencing used immunoSEQ multiplex PCR; TCRdb keeps in-frame clones, though not all of them. The data hold about 320,000 clones, with 65% to 90% observed a single time. The V gene is TRBV7-9, the J gene TRBJ1-2, with 8 bases identical to TRBD1. Sequencing used peripheral blood. The source of this sequence is a human donor in a cohort sampled during active COVID-19. As DNA, the CDR3 is TGTGCCAGCAGCGACAGGGGACTGTATGGCTACACCTTC. Translation: CASSDRGLYGYTF.